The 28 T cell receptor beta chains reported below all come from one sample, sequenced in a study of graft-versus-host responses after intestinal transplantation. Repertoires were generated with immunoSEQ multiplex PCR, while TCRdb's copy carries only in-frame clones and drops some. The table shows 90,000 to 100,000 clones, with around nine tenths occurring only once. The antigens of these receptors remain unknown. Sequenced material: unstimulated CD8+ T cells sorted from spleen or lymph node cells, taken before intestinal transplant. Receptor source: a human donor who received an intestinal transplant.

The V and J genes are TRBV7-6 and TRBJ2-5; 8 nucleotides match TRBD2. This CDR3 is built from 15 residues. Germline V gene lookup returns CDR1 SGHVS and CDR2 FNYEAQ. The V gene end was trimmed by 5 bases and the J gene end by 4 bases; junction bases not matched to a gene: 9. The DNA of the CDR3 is TGTGCCAGCAGCGAGAGCAGCGGGGGCCCAGAGACCCAGTACTTC. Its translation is CASSESSGGPETQYF.

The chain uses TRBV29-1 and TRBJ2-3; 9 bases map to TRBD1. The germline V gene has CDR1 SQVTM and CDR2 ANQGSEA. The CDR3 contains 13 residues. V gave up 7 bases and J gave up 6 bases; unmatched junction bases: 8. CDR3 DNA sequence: TGCAGCGAACAGGGGGCGCCGGGGGATACGCAGTATTTT. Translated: CSEQGAPGDTQYF.

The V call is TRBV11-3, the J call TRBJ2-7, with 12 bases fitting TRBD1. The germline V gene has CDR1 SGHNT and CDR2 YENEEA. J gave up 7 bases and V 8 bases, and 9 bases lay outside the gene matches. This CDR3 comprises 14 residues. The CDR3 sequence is CASGPGQGAGEQYF. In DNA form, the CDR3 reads TGTGCCAGCGGACCGGGACAGGGGGCTGGGGAGCAGTACTTC.

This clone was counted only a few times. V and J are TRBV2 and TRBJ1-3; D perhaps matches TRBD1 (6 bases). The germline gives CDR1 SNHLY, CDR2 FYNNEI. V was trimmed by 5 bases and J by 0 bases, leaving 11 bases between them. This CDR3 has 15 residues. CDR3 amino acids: CASSPGQLSGNTIYF. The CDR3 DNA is TGTGCCAGCAGTCCGGGACAACTCTCTGGAAACACCATATATTTT.

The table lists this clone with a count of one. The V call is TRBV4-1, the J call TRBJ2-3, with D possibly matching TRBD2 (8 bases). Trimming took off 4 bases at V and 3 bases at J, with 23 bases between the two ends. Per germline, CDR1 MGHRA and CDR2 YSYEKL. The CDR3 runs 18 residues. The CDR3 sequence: CASSLQTLGGGRTDTQYF. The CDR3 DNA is TGCGCCAGCAGCCTACAAACCCTAGGGGGCGGGAGGACAGATACGCAGTATTTT.

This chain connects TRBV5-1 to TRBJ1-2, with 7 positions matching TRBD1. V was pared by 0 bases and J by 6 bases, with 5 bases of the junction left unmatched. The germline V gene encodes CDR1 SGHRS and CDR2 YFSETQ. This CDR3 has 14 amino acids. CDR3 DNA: TGCGCCAGCAGCTTGGCCCCGACAGGGAATGGCTACACCTTC. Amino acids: CASSLAPTGNGYTF.

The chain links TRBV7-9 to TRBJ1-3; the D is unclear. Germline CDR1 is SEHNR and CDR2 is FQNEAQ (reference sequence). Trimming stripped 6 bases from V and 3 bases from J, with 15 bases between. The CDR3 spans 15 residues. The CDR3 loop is CASRTVDSRGNTIYF. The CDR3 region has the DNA TGTGCCAGCAGAACGGTAGATTCTCGTGGAAACACCATATATTTT.

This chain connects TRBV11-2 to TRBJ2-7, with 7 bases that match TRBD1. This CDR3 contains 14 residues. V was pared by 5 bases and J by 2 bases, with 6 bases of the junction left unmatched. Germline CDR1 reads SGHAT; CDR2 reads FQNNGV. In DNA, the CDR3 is TGTGCCAGCAGCCCCCGGACAGGTGCCTACGAGCAGTACTTC. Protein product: CASSPRTGAYEQYF.

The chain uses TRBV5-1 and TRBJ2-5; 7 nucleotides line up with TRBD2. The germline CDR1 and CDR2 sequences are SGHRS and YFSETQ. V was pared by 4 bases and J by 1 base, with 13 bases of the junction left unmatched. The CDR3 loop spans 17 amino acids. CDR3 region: CASSRAAASGFQETQYF. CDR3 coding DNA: TGCGCCAGCAGCCGGGCGGCGGCTAGCGGTTTCCAAGAGACCCAGTACTTC.

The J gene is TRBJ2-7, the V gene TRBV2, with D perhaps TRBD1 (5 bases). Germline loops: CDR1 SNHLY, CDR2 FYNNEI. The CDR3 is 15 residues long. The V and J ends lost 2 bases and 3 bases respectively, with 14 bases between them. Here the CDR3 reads CASSEKPGLYYEQYF. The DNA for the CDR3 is TGTGCCAGCAGTGAAAAGCCAGGGCTGTACTACGAGCAGTACTTC. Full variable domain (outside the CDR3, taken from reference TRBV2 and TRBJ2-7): EPEVTQTPSHQVTQMGQEVILRCVPISNHLYFYWYRQILGQKVEFLVSFYNNEISEKSEIFDDQFSVERPDGSNFTLKIRSTKLEDSAMYFCASSEKPGLYYEQYFGPGTRLTVT.

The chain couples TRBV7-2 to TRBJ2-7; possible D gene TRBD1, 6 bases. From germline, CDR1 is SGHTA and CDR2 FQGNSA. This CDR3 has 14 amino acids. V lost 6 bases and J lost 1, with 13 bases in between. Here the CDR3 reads CASRYRDTSYEQYF. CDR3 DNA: TGTGCCAGCAGATACCGGGACACTTCCTACGAGCAGTACTTC.

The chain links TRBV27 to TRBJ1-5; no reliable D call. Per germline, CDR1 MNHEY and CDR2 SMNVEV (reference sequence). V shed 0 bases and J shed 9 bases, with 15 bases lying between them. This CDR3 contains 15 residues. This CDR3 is CASSLSPTQTRPQHF. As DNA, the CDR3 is TGTGCCAGCAGTTTATCACCCACACAGACACGGCCCCAGCATTTT.

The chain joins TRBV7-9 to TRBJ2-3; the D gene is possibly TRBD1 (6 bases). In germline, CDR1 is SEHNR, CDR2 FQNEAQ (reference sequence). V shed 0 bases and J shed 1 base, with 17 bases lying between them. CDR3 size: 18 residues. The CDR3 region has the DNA TGTGCCAGCAGCTTAGCGGGGGTACAGGGTGGTCGCACAGATACGCAGTATTTT. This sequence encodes CASSLAGVQGGRTDTQYF.

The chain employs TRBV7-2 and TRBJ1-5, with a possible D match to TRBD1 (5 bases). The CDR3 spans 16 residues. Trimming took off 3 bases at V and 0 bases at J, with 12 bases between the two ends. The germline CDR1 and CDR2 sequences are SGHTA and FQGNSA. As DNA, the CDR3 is TGTGCCAGCAGCTTTTCAGACAGCTATAGCAATCAGCCCCAGCATTTT. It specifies CASSFSDSYSNQPQHF.

CDR3 DNA: TGTGCCAGTAGTATAACGGACGGACAGAACACTGAAGCTTTCTTT. Translating it yields CASSITDGQNTEAFF. The chain links TRBV19 to TRBJ1-1, with D possibly TRBD1 on 5 matching bases. The CDR3 extends over 15 amino acids. V was shortened by 2 bases and J by 1 base, with 11 bases between the two germline ends. Germline V gene data show CDR1 as LNHDA and CDR2 as SQIVND (reference sequence).

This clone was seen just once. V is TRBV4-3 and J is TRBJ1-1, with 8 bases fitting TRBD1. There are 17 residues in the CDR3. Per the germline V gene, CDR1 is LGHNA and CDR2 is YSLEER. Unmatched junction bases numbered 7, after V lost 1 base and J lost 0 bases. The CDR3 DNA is TGCGCCAGCAGCCAAGGGGGGACAGGACAAATGAACACTGAAGCTTTCTTT. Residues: CASSQGGTGQMNTEAFF.

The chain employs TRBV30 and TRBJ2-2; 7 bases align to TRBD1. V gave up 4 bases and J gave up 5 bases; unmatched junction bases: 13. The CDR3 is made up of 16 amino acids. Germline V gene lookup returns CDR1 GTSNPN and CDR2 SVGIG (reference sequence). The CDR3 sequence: CAWTLRWTGETGELFF. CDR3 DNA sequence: TGTGCCTGGACTTTAAGGTGGACAGGTGAAACCGGGGAGCTGTTTTTT.

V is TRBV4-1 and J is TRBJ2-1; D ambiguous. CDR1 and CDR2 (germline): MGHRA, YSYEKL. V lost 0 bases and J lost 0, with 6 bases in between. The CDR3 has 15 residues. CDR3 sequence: CASSQDMSSYNEQFF. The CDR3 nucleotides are TGCGCCAGCAGCCAAGATATGAGCTCCTACAATGAGCAGTTCTTC.

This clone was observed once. CDR3 region: CAWSVLAGIDEQYF. The CDR3 DNA reads TGTGCCTGGAGTGTACTGGCAGGGATTGACGAGCAGTACTTC. The chain employs TRBV30 and TRBJ2-7, with D maybe TRBD1 (5 bases). V was shortened by 0 bases and J by 5 bases, with 14 bases between the two germline ends. The CDR3 is 14 amino acids. Per the germline V gene, CDR1 is GTSNPN and CDR2 is SVGIG (reference sequence).

The CDR3 protein is CASSPEGNQPQHF. The CDR3 DNA sequence: TGTGCCAGCAGTCCCGAGGGCAATCAGCCCCAGCATTTT. This chain connects TRBV28 to TRBJ1-5; no reliable D call. The V and J ends lost 5 bases and 2 bases respectively, with 7 bases between them. The CDR3 sequence is 13 residues long. Looked up from germline, CDR1 is MDHEN and CDR2 is SYDVKM.

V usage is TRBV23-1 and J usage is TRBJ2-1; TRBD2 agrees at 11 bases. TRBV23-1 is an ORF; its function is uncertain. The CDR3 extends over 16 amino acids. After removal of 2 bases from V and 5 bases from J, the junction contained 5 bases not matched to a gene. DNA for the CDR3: TGCGCCAGCAGTCAACCCACTAGCGGGAGTGACAATGAGCAGTTCTTC. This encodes CASSQPTSGSDNEQFF.

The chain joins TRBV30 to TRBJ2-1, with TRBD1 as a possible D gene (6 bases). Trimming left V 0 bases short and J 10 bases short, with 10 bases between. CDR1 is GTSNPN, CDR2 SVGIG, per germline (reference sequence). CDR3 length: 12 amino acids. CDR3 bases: TGTGCCTGGAGTGTAACCGGGACAGAGCAGTTCTTC. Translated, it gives CAWSVTGTEQFF.

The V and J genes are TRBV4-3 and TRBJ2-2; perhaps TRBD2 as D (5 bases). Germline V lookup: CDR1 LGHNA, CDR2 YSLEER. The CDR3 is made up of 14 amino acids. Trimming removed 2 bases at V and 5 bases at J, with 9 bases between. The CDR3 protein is CASSQRWETGELFF. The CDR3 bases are TGCGCCAGCAGCCAAAGATGGGAGACCGGGGAGCTGTTTTTT.

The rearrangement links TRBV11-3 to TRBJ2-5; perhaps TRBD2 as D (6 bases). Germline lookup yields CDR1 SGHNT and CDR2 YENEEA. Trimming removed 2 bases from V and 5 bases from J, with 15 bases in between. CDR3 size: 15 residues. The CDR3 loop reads CASSLIGGDTETQYF. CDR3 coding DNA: TGTGCCAGCAGCTTAATAGGCGGGGATACGGAGACCCAGTACTTC.

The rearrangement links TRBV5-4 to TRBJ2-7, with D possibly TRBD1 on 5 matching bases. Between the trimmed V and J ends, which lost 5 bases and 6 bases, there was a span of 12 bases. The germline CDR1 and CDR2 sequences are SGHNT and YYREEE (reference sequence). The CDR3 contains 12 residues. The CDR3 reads CASSRKGVEQYF. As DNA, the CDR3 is TGTGCCAGCAGTCGAAAAGGGGTCGAGCAGTACTTC.

The CDR3 sequence is CASSLESASGGKYKNIQYF. CDR3 bases: TGTGCCAGCAGCTTAGAATCGGCTAGCGGGGGGAAATACAAAAACATTCAGTACTTC. V is TRBV7-9 and J is TRBJ2-4; 11 nucleotides align to TRBD2. Per germline, CDR1 SEHNR and CDR2 FQNEAQ (reference sequence). The CDR3 is 19 amino acids. V lost 1 base to trimming and J lost 3 bases; unmatched junction nucleotides: 11.

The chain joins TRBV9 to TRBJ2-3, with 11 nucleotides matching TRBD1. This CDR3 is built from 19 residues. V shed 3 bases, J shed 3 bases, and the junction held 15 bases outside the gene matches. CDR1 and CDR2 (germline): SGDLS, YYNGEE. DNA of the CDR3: TGTGCCAGCAGCGACGGACAGGGGGCTAGCGGCGGGAGGACAGATACGCAGTATTTT. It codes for CASSDGQGASGGRTDTQYF.

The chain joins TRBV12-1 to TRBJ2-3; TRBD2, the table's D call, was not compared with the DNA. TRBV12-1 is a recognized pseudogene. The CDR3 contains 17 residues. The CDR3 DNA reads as TGTGCCAGCAGCTTTGCGGTCCTAGCGGGGGGCCTGGGTACGCAGTATTTT. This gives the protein CASSFAVLAGGLGTQYF.